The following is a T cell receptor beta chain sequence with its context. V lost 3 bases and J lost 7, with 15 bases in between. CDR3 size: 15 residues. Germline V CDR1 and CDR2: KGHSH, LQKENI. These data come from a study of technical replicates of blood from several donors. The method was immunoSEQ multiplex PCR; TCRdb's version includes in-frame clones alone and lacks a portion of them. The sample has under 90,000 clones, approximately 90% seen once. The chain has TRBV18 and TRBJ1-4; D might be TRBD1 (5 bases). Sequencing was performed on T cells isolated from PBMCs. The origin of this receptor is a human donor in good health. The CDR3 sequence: CASSPTIDRGEKLFF. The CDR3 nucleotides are TGTGCCAGCTCACCTACCATCGACAGAGGTGAAAAACTGTTTTTT.